A single T cell receptor beta chain is shown here with its context. The antigen is unknown. The sample is drawn from a study of graft-versus-host responses after intestinal transplantation. Study context: The whole recipient group had anti-thymocyte globulin induction followed by tacrolimus and steroids for roughly 3 years.

V gave up 7 bases and J gave up 5 bases; unmatched junction bases: 7. The germline V gene has CDR1 MNHNY and CDR2 SVGAGI (reference sequence). The CDR3 runs to 14 residues. Sequencing used immunoSEQ multiplex PCR; TCRdb keeps in-frame clones, though not all of them. The sample carries almost 85,000 clones, 91% recorded once. Sequencing used unstimulated CD4+ T cells sorted from spleen or lymph node cells, obtained before intestinal transplant. The origin of this receptor is a human donor who received an intestinal transplant. This rearrangement joins TRBV6-6 to TRBJ2-3, with TRBD2 matching over 9 bases. CDR3 nucleotide sequence: TGTGCCAGCAAGTTAGCGGGGGAAGTAGATACGCAGTATTTT. This encodes CASKLAGEVDTQYF.